These T cell receptor beta chains were read from a single sample in a study of T cells in Graves' hyperthyroidism and ophthalmopathy. One entry per CDR3 protein, called by TCRdb with MiXCR from the multiplex PCR reads. The profile shows 250,000 to 400,000 distinct CDR3 sequences, approximately 14% of them singletons. Sequencing was performed on blood. Receptors were obtained from a woman in her forties with Graves' ophthalmopathy. Both conserved end residues are part of each CDR3. For some rows the clone size is stated as once, few or many, or as a class when expanded; others skip it.

abundance: NA; v_gene: TRBV27; j_gene: TRBJ2-7; CDR3aa: CASSRTWGLAEEGGSPYEQYF
abundance: many; v_gene: TRBV7-2; j_gene: TRBJ2-5; CDR3aa: CASSSSVPQYF
abundance: many; v_gene: TRBV9; j_gene: TRBJ2-5; CDR3aa: CASTTRAGVLGETQYF
abundance: many; v_gene: TRBV27; j_gene: TRBJ2-1; CDR3aa: CASSLTGSTPYNEQFF
abundance: many; v_gene: TRBV20-1; j_gene: TRBJ2-7; CDR3aa: CSADPNSYEQYF
abundance: NA; v_gene: TRBV28; j_gene: TRBJ1-2; CDR3aa: CASSFSGPGYGYTF
abundance: many; v_gene: TRBV3-1; j_gene: TRBJ2-1; CDR3aa: CASSWGGAYNEQFF
abundance: few; v_gene: TRBV3-1; j_gene: TRBJ1-2; CDR3aa: CASSPRVGGSARGYTF
abundance: few; v_gene: TRBV5-6; j_gene: TRBJ1-2; CDR3aa: CASSPYPTQGWYGYTF
abundance: NA; v_gene: TRBV27; j_gene: TRBJ1-5; CDR3aa: CASCGGMGNQPQHF
abundance: many; v_gene: TRBV5-1; j_gene: TRBJ1-1; CDR3aa: CASRQGQRNTEAFF
abundance: many; v_gene: TRBV27; j_gene: TRBJ2-1; CDR3aa: CASSRDRSRLGQFF
abundance: many; v_gene: TRBV27; j_gene: TRBJ2-2; CDR3aa: CASSFTLTGELFF
abundance: few; v_gene: TRBV28; j_gene: TRBJ2-1; CDR3aa: CASTPLRFQDEQFF
abundance: many; v_gene: TRBV11-3; j_gene: TRBJ1-1; CDR3aa: CASSPGGAEAFF
abundance: many; v_gene: TRBV13; j_gene: TRBJ2-7; CDR3aa: CASSLGDQGEQYF
abundance: few; v_gene: TRBV3-1; j_gene: TRBJ1-4; CDR3aa: CASSYRQGFNEKLFF
abundance: many; v_gene: TRBV6-1; j_gene: TRBJ2-5; CDR3aa: CASSRRGDETQYF
abundance: many; v_gene: TRBV12-3/TRBV12-4; j_gene: TRBJ1-2; CDR3aa: CASSPGKRYGYTF
abundance: NA; v_gene: TRBV5-5; j_gene: TRBJ1-2; CDR3aa: CASSLGWVGYGYTF
abundance: many; v_gene: TRBV2; j_gene: TRBJ2-4; CDR3aa: CASSAGLAKNIQYF
abundance: many; v_gene: TRBV4-1; j_gene: TRBJ2-1; CDR3aa: CASSPRQGRVTPTGNEQFF
abundance: NA; v_gene: TRBV5-1; j_gene: TRBJ2-7; CDR3aa: CASSFSWGQGYEQYF
abundance: NA; v_gene: TRBV6-1; j_gene: TRBJ2-6; CDR3aa: CATKRDTYSGANVLTF
abundance: once; v_gene: TRBV6-2/TRBV6-3; j_gene: TRBJ1-1; CDR3aa: CASSYRGPMNTEAFF
abundance: NA; v_gene: TRBV2; j_gene: TRBJ1-1; CDR3aa: CASTATTGRGTEAFF
abundance: NA; v_gene: TRBV12-3/TRBV12-4; j_gene: TRBJ1-3; CDR3aa: CASSFSAGRSPGNTIYF
abundance: many; v_gene: TRBV28; j_gene: TRBJ2-5; CDR3aa: CASSQPTGGEETQYF
abundance: many; v_gene: TRBV12-3/TRBV12-4; j_gene: TRBJ1-2; CDR3aa: CASSLAPGFDYGYTF
abundance: NA; v_gene: TRBV9; j_gene: TRBJ2-1; CDR3aa: CASSTGGDFGEQFF
abundance: many; v_gene: TRBV12-3/TRBV12-4; j_gene: TRBJ2-5; CDR3aa: CASSFRRGGTQYF
abundance: NA; v_gene: TRBV29-1; j_gene: TRBJ1-2; CDR3aa: CSVFRFNEDGYTF
abundance: many; v_gene: TRBV11-2; j_gene: TRBJ1-3; CDR3aa: CASRPGTGGNLDSGNTIYF
abundance: NA; v_gene: TRBV2; j_gene: TRBJ2-2; CDR3aa: CASSEGLKDTGELFF
abundance: few; v_gene: TRBV11-3; j_gene: TRBJ1-4; CDR3aa: CASSLDGGEKLFF
abundance: few; v_gene: TRBV6-1; j_gene: TRBJ2-7; CDR3aa: CASSETGDPYEQYF
abundance: many; v_gene: TRBV2; j_gene: TRBJ1-6; CDR3aa: CASSESGNNSPLHF
abundance: many; v_gene: TRBV28; j_gene: TRBJ2-1; CDR3aa: CASSFAPHRAGLLYNEQFF
abundance: many; v_gene: TRBV12-3/TRBV12-4; j_gene: TRBJ2-3; CDR3aa: CASSSSQPDTQYF
abundance: many; v_gene: TRBV27; j_gene: TRBJ2-1; CDR3aa: CASSSRGLALNEQFF
abundance: many; v_gene: TRBV18; j_gene: TRBJ2-1; CDR3aa: CASSVGYNEQFF